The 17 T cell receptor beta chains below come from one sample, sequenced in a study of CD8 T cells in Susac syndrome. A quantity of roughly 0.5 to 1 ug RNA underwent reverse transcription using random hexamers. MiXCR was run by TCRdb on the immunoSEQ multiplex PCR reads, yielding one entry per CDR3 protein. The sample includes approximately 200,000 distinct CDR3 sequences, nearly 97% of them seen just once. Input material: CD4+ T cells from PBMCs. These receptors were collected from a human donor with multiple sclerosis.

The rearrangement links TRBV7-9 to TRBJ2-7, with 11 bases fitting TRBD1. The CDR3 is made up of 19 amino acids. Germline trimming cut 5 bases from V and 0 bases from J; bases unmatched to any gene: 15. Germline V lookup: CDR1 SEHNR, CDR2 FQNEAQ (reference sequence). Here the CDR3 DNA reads TGTGCCAGCAGCCGACCAAGGGGACAGGGGGGTACAAGCTCCTACGAGCAGTACTTC. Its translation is CASSRPRGQGGTSSYEQYF.

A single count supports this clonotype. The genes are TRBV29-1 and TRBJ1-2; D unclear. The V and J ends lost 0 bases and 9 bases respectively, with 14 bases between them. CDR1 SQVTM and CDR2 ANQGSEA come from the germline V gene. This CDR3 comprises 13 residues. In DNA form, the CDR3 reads TGCAGCGTTGAAGATAGGAGGGCGGGTAGCTACACCTTC. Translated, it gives CSVEDRRAGSYTF. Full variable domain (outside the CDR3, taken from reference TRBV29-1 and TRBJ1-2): SAVISQKPSRDICQRGTSLTIQCQVDSQVTMMFWYRQQPGQSLTLIATANQGSEATYESGFVIDKFPISRPNLTFSTLTVSNMSPEDSSIYLCSVEDRRAGSYTFGSGTRLTVV.

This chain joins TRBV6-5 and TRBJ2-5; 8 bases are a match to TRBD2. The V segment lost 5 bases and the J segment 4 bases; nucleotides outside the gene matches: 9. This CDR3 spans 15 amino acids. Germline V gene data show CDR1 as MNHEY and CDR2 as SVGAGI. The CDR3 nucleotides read TGTGCCAGCAGTCGCCAACCGGGACTAGGAGAGACCCAGTACTTC. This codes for CASSRQPGLGETQYF.

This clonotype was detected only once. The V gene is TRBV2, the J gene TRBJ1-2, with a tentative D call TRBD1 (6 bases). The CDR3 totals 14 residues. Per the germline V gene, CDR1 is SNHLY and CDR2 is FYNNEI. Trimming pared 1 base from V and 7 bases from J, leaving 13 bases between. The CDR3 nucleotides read TGTGCCAGCAGTGAAGAGGGGGTGTATCTTGGCTACACCTTC. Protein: CASSEEGVYLGYTF.

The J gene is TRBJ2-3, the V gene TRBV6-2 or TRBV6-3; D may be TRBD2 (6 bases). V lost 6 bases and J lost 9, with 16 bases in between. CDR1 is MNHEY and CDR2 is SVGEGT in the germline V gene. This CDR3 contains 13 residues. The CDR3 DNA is TGTGCCAGCAGCCAGGAACGTGGGGGGACGCAGTATTTT. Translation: CASSQERGGTQYF.

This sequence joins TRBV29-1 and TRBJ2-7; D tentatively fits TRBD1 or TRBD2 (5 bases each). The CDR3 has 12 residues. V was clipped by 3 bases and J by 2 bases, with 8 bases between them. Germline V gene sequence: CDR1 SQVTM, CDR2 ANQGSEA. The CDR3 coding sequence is TGCAGCGTTGATTTGGGGGCCTACGAGCAGTACTTC. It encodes CSVDLGAYEQYF.

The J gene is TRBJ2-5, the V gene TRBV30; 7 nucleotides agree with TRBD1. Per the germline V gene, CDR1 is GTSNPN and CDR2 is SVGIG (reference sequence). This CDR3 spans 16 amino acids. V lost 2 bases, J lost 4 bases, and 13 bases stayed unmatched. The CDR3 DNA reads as TGTGCCTGGAGTCTGCGACAGGGTATTGCTGGAGAGACCCAGTACTTC. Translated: CAWSLRQGIAGETQYF. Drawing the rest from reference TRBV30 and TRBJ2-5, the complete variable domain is SQTIHQWPATLVQPVGSPLSLECTVEGTSNPNLYWYRQAAGRGLQLLFYSVGIGQISSEVPQNLSASRPQDRQFILSSKKLLLSDSGFYLCAWSLRQGIAGETQYFGPGTRLLVL.

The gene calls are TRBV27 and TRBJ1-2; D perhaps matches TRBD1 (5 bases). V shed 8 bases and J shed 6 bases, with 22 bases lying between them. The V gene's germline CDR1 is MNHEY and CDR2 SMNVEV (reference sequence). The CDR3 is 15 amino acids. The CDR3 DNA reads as TGTGCCAGCCTCTACCCCCGGGGCGCGGGCCATGGCTACACCTTC. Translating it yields CASLYPRGAGHGYTF.

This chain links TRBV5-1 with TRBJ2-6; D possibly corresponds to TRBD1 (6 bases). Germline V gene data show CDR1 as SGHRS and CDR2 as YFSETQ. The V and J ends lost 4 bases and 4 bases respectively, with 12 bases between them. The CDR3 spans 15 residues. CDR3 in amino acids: CASSHGQRGANVLTF. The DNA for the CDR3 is TGCGCCAGCAGCCATGGACAGAGAGGGGCCAACGTCCTGACTTTC.

The CDR3 region has the DNA TGTGCCAGCAGCGCCAGGGCGAACACTGAAGCTTTCTTT. The encoded protein is CASSARANTEAFF. The rearrangement uses TRBV9 and TRBJ1-1, with D perhaps matching TRBD1 (5 bases). Between the trimmed V and J ends, which lost 3 bases and 1 base, there was a span of 7 bases. There are 13 residues in the CDR3. Germline V gives CDR1 SGDLS, CDR2 YYNGEE. The complete variable domain, with remaining parts taken from reference TRBV9 and TRBJ1-1, reads DSGVTQTPKHLITATGQRVTLRCSPRSGDLSVYWYQQSLDQGLQFLIQYYNGEERAKGNILERFSAQQFPDLHSELNLSSLELGDSALYFCASSARANTEAFFGQGTRLTVV.

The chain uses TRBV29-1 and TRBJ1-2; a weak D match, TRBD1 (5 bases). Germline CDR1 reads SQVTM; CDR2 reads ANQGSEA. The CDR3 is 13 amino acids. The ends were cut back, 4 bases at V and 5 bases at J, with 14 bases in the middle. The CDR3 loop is CSVVLGTKYGYTF. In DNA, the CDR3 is TGCAGCGTTGTCCTTGGGACGAAGTATGGCTACACCTTC.

CDR3 nucleotides: TGTGCCAGCAGTTCGCCAAGCGGTTCTGGGGCCAACGTCCTGACTTTC. Translation gives CASSSPSGSGANVLTF. The gene calls are TRBV27 and TRBJ2-6; tentative D call: TRBD2 (5 bases). V was cut by 4 bases and J by 1 base, with 11 bases left in between. Germline CDR1 reads MNHEY; CDR2 reads SMNVEV (reference sequence). CDR3 size: 16 residues.

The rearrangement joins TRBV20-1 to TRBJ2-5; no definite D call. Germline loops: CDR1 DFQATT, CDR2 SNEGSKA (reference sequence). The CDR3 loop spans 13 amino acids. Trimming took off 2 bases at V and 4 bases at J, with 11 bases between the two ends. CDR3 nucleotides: TGCAGTGCTAGATTTAGGCTCCGAGAGACCCAGTACTTC. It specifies CSARFRLRETQYF.

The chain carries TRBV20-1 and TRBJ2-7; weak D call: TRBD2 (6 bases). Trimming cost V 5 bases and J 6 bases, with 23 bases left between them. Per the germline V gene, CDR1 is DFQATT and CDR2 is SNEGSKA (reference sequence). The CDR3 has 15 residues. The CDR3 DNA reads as TGCAGTGCTGGGGGGTCCGGGGGACGGATGGGCGAGCAGTACTTC. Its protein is CSAGGSGGRMGEQYF.

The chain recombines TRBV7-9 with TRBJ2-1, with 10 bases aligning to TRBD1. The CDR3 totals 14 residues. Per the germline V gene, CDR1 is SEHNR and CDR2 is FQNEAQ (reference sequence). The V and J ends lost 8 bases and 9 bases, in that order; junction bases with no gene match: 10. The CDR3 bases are TGTGCCAGCGGCCGGGACAGGGGAATAGGTGAGCAGTTCTTC. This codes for CASGRDRGIGEQFF.

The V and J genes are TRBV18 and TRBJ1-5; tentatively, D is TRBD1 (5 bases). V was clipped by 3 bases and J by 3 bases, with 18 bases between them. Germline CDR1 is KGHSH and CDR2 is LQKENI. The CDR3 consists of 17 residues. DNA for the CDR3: TGTGCCAGCTCACCTCTTGCTGCTGACAGTTTCAATCAGCCCCAGCATTTT. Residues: CASSPLAADSFNQPQHF. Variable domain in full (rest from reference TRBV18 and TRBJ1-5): NAGVMQNPRHLVRRRGQEARLRCSPMKGHSHVYWYRQLPEEGLKFMVYLQKENIIDESGMPKERFSAEFPKEGPSILRIQQVVRGDSAAYFCASSPLAADSFNQPQHFGDGTRLSIL.

DNA of the CDR3: TGTGCCTGGAGTGTACGAGTTTCGGGGGGGAATGAGCAGTACTTC. Its translation is CAWSVRVSGGNEQYF. V is TRBV30 and J is TRBJ2-7; 8 positions match TRBD2. V was pared by 0 bases and J by 7 bases, with 11 bases of the junction left unmatched. Germline V CDR1 and CDR2: GTSNPN, SVGIG (reference sequence). The CDR3 has 15 residues.